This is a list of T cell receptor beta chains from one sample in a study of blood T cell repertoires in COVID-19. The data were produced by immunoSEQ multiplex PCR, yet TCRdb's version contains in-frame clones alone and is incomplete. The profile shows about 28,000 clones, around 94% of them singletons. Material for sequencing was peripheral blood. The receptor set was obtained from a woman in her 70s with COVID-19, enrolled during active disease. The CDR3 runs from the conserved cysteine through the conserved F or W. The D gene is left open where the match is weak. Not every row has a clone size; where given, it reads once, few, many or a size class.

CASSGGSSPLHF	TGTGCCAGCAGCGGGGGGTCTTCACCCCTCCACTTT	NA	TRBV5-8	TRBJ1-6	NA
CASSQYKTSGSQETQYF	TGTGCCAGCAGCCAATATAAAACTAGCGGATCCCAAGAGACCCAGTACTTC	TRBD2	TRBV14	TRBJ2-5	once
CARLTSGNYNEQFF	TGTGCCAGGTTAACTAGCGGGAATTACAATGAGCAGTTCTTC	TRBD2	TRBV19	TRBJ2-1	NA
CASAVSVNTGELFF	TGTGCCAGCGCAGTTAGCGTCAACACCGGGGAGCTGTTTTTT	NA	TRBV7-2	TRBJ2-2	once
CASSVETPGEETQYF	TGTGCCAGCAGCGTAGAGACTCCCGGTGAGGAGACCCAGTACTTC	NA	TRBV9	TRBJ2-5	NA
CASSLLTGQVGYTF	TGTGCCAGCAGCTTATTGACAGGGCAGGTCGGCTACACCTTC	TRBD1	TRBV11-2	TRBJ1-2	NA
CASSENSPGYTEAFF	TGTGCCAGCAGTGAAAATTCCCCGGGATACACTGAAGCTTTCTTT	NA	TRBV6-1	TRBJ1-1	NA
CASSLVGGAPNYGYTF	TGTGCCAGCAGTTTAGTAGGGGGCGCTCCTAACTATGGCTACACCTTC	TRBD1	TRBV28	TRBJ1-2	NA
CASSSYTSDSPLHF	TGTGCCAGCAGTTCATACACCAGCGATTCACCCCTCCACTTT	NA	TRBV6-2/TRBV6-3	TRBJ1-6	NA
CASSAGPPRPLHF	TGTGCCAGCTCAGCCGGCCCACCCAGGCCCCTCCACTTT	NA	TRBV18	TRBJ1-6	NA
CASQQGLYTGEQYF	TGTGCCAGCCAACAAGGACTATATACGGGTGAGCAGTACTTC	NA	TRBV28	TRBJ2-7	once